Shown below are 23 T cell receptor beta chains from a single sample sequenced in a study of blood T cell repertoires in COVID-19. Clones were sequenced by immunoSEQ multiplex PCR, and TCRdb holds only the in-frame ones, with some missing. The sample yields around 140,000 clones, 85% to 90% seen once. The sample taken for sequencing was peripheral blood. The receptors derive from a man in his sixties with active or convalescent COVID-19.

The J gene is TRBJ2-2, the V gene TRBV18; 7 bases align to TRBD1. The CDR3 totals 15 residues. Germline CDR1 is KGHSH and CDR2 is LQKENI. Unmatched junction bases numbered 7, after V lost 4 bases and J lost 5 bases. This chain's CDR3 is CASSRGTVRTGELFF. The CDR3 nucleotides are TGTGCCAGCTCACGGGGGACAGTGAGGACCGGGGAGCTGTTTTTT.

This clone was seen only once. The chain joins TRBV3-1 (or the pseudogene TRBV3-2) to TRBJ1-1; 7 bases map to TRBD1. The ends lost 9 bases at V and 5 bases at J; junction bases unmatched: 12. The CDR3 is 14 amino acids. CDR1 LGHDT and CDR2 YNNKEL come from the germline V gene (reference sequence). This CDR3 reads CASGDSRWMTEAFF. CDR3 DNA sequence: TGTGCCAGTGGGGACAGCCGCTGGATGACTGAAGCTTTCTTT.

V gene TRBV7-8 combines with J gene TRBJ2-1; 8 nucleotides agree with TRBD1. Trimming took 1 base from V and 9 from J; bases not matched to a gene: 8. CDR3 length equals 15 residues. Germline V gene sequence: CDR1 SGHVS, CDR2 FQNEAQ. The CDR3 region is CASSLVYQGAVEQFF. The CDR3 DNA reads as TGTGCCAGCAGCTTAGTCTACCAGGGGGCGGTTGAGCAGTTCTTC. The whole variable domain, filled in from reference TRBV7-8 and TRBJ2-1, reads GAGVSQSPRYKVAKRGQDVALRCDPISGHVSLFWYQQALGQGPEFLTYFQNEAQLDKSGLPSDRFFAERPEGSVSTLKIQRTQQEDSAVYLCASSLVYQGAVEQFFGPGTRLTVL.

The chain couples TRBV28 to TRBJ1-6; no firm D call. CDR3 length equals 15 residues. Trimming took off 3 bases at V and 0 bases at J, with 6 bases between the two ends. The germline V gene encodes CDR1 MDHEN and CDR2 SYDVKM. The CDR3 sequence is CASSFESSYNSPLHF. The DNA of the CDR3 is TGTGCCAGCAGTTTTGAGAGCTCCTATAATTCACCCCTCCACTTT.

The chain joins TRBV24-1 to TRBJ2-1; TRBD2 matches 16 bases. CDR1 and CDR2 (germline): KGHDR, SFDVKD. V was pared by 4 bases and J by 2 bases, with 4 bases of the junction left unmatched. This CDR3 spans 18 amino acids. This chain's CDR3 is CATSDAGTSGGAYNEQFF. The DNA for the CDR3 is TGTGCCACCAGTGACGCCGGGACTAGCGGGGGGGCCTACAATGAGCAGTTCTTC.

This chain connects TRBV4-3 to TRBJ2-1; D remains unclear. Germline loops: CDR1 LGHNA, CDR2 YSLEER. V was cut by 3 bases and J by 3 bases, with 9 bases left in between. The CDR3 length is 14 residues. The CDR3: CASSHRDNYNEQFF. DNA of the CDR3: TGCGCCAGCAGCCATCGTGACAACTACAATGAGCAGTTCTTC.

This chain connects TRBV27 to TRBJ2-5; a possible D gene is TRBD1 (5 bases). The germline V gene has CDR1 MNHEY and CDR2 SMNVEV (reference sequence). CDR3 length equals 15 residues. V was trimmed by 5 bases and J by 3 bases, leaving 16 bases between them. The DNA of the CDR3 is TGTGCCAGCAGTCTTCTAGGACAAACGGAAGAGACCCAGTACTTC. Its translation is CASSLLGQTEETQYF.

The V call is TRBV7-3, the J call TRBJ2-5; the match to TRBD1 covers 7 bases. Germline V gives CDR1 SGHTA, CDR2 FQGTGA. The J segment lost 5 bases and the V segment lost 5 bases, leaving 11 bases of the junction unmatched. This CDR3 is 15 amino acids long. The CDR3 loop reads CASSPLGGEMETQYF. CDR3 sequence (DNA): TGTGCCAGCAGCCCTTTAGGGGGCGAGATGGAGACCCAGTACTTC.

This sequence joins TRBV6-2 or TRBV6-3 and TRBJ1-2; 7 bases fit TRBD1. The CDR3 runs to 14 residues. With V trimmed by 7 bases and J by 8 bases, 13 bases remained unmatched. Germline V gene data show CDR1 as MNHEY and CDR2 as SVGEGT. CDR3 loop: CASIPGQNFGGYTF. CDR3 nucleotides: TGTGCCAGCATCCCGGGACAGAACTTCGGGGGCTACACCTTC.

This chain uses TRBV3-1 (or the pseudogene TRBV3-2) with TRBJ2-2, with TRBD1 identical over 9 bases. Germline V gene sequence: CDR1 LGHDT, CDR2 YNNKEL (reference sequence). The trim removed 3 bases at V and 5 bases at J, leaving 7 bases unmatched. CDR3 size: 16 residues. CDR3 amino acids: CASSQGDRDGTGELFF. CDR3 coding DNA: TGTGCCAGCAGCCAGGGGGACAGGGATGGAACCGGGGAGCTGTTTTTT.

V gene TRBV28 combines with J gene TRBJ1-1, with a tentative D call TRBD1 (5 bases). V gave up 7 bases and J gave up 6 bases, with 15 bases separating them. This CDR3 spans 13 amino acids. Per germline, CDR1 MDHEN and CDR2 SYDVKM. CDR3 residues: CASTLGVAAEAFF. DNA for the CDR3: TGTGCCAGCACCCTAGGGGTGGCCGCTGAAGCTTTCTTT.

The chain is built from TRBV7-3 and TRBJ2-2; 9 nucleotides agree with TRBD1. The CDR3 contains 17 residues. Per the germline V gene, CDR1 is SGHTA and CDR2 is FQGTGA. Trimming removed 5 bases from V and 0 bases from J; junction bases left unmatched: 7. CDR3 region: CASSLGGQGANTGELFF. CDR3 nucleotides: TGTGCCAGCAGCCTAGGGGGACAGGGCGCGAACACCGGGGAGCTGTTTTTT.

J is TRBJ2-5 and V is TRBV6-5; D is possibly TRBD2 (6 bases). The CDR3 spans 15 residues. Trimming took off 2 bases at V and 7 bases at J, with 17 bases between the two ends. Looked up from germline, CDR1 is MNHEY and CDR2 is SVGAGI. Here the CDR3 DNA reads TGTGCCAGCAGTTACGCGGGGAGGAACAAATGGACCCAGTACTTC. This encodes CASSYAGRNKWTQYF.

Regarding this clone: This specimen includes other DNA sequences encoding the same CDR3. The V gene is TRBV19, the J gene TRBJ2-5; D might be TRBD2 (6 bases). V gave up 5 bases and J gave up 0 bases, with 7 bases separating them. CDR3 size: 13 residues. Germline CDR1 reads LNHDA; CDR2 reads SQIVND (reference sequence). The CDR3 DNA reads TGTGCCAGTAGTCGGGACTACCAAGAGACCCAGTACTTC. The encoded protein is CASSRDYQETQYF.

The rearrangement links TRBV28 to TRBJ1-2; D is ambiguous. This CDR3 contains 12 residues. Deletions cut 3 bases from V and 1 base from J, with 3 bases between. Germline assignment: CDR1 MDHEN and CDR2 SYDVKM. CDR3 sequence reads: CASSFLNYGYTF. The CDR3 DNA is TGTGCCAGCAGTTTCCTTAACTATGGCTACACCTTC.

This rearrangement joins TRBV28 to TRBJ1-5; the D gene is possibly TRBD1 (5 bases). This CDR3 comprises 17 residues. Germline CDR1 is MDHEN and CDR2 is SYDVKM. The V end was cut by 5 bases, the J end by 0 bases, with 17 bases between. CDR3 nucleotides: TGTGCCAGCAGTACCCCCCTAGGGGTTCGTAGCAATCAGCCCCAGCATTTT. This translates into CASSTPLGVRSNQPQHF.

This clone showed up just once. The rearrangement links TRBV28 to TRBJ2-7; TRBD1 might be the D (5 bases). The CDR3 loop spans 14 amino acids. Germline V CDR1 and CDR2: MDHEN, SYDVKM. The V gene lost 2 bases and the J gene lost 3 bases, with 11 bases spanning the gap. The DNA for the CDR3 is TGTGCCAGCAGTTTACAGGGTAGGAACTACGAGCAGTACTTC. It translates to CASSLQGRNYEQYF.

V and J are TRBV19 and TRBJ2-1; 7 nucleotides line up with TRBD2. Germline V gene lookup returns CDR1 LNHDA and CDR2 SQIVND (reference sequence). V lost 2 bases, J lost 5 bases, and 6 bases stayed unmatched. This CDR3 spans 15 amino acids. The CDR3, as DNA: TGTGCCAGTAGTATATTAGCGGGCCTCAACAATGAGCAGTTCTTC. Amino acids: CASSILAGLNNEQFF.

The V gene is TRBV7-2, the J gene TRBJ2-1, with TRBD2 matching over 7 bases. After removal of 4 bases from V and 1 base from J, the junction contained 7 bases not matched to a gene. The CDR3 loop spans 16 amino acids. CDR1 and CDR2 from the germline V gene are SGHTA and FQGNSA. CDR3 bases: TGTGCCAGCAGCTCTGGACTAGATCAGTCCTACAATGAGCAGTTCTTC. Its protein product is CASSSGLDQSYNEQFF. Drawing the rest from reference TRBV7-2 and TRBJ2-1, the complete variable domain is GAGVSQSPSNKVTEKGKDVELRCDPISGHTALYWYRQSLGQGLEFLIYFQGNSAPDKSGLPSDRFSAERTGGSVSTLTIQRTQQEDSAVYLCASSSGLDQSYNEQFFGPGTRLTVL.

V gene TRBV25-1 combines with J gene TRBJ1-6, with TRBD1 matching 8 bases. Germline V gene sequence: CDR1 MGHDK, CDR2 SYGVNS. V was clipped by 3 bases and J by 8 bases; unmatched bases: 6. CDR3 length: 15 amino acids. CDR3 residues: CASSDTGGVYSPLHF. The CDR3 bases are TGTGCCAGCAGTGATACAGGGGGAGTTTATTCACCCCTCCACTTT.

V usage is TRBV7-9 and J usage is TRBJ2-1, with TRBD1 as a possible D gene (6 bases). Trimming stripped 4 bases from V and 1 base from J, with 11 bases between. CDR3 length equals 15 residues. The germline CDR1 and CDR2 sequences are SEHNR and FQNEAQ (reference sequence). CDR3 DNA: TGTGCCAGCAGCTCAACCAGGGGATCCTACAATGAGCAGTTCTTC. Its translation: CASSSTRGSYNEQFF.

This rearrangement joins TRBV5-1 to TRBJ1-2; 7 bases align to TRBD1. Germline V gives CDR1 SGHRS, CDR2 YFSETQ. Losses at the gene ends were 2 bases for V and 1 base for J; bases not matched to a gene: 2. The CDR3 is 14 residues long. The chain's CDR3 is CASSFTGDNYGYTF. The CDR3 nucleotides read TGCGCCAGCAGCTTTACAGGGGATAACTATGGCTACACCTTC.

J is TRBJ1-6 and V is TRBV3-1 (or the pseudogene TRBV3-2); the D is unclear. Trimming pared 0 bases from V and 4 bases from J, leaving 7 bases between. The germline CDR1 and CDR2 sequences are LGHDT and YNNKEL (reference sequence). This CDR3 spans 15 amino acids. CDR3 protein: CASSQDEMYNSPLHF. The CDR3 DNA reads as TGTGCCAGCAGCCAAGATGAGATGTATAATTCACCCCTCCACTTT.